Presented here are 12 T cell receptor beta chains from one specimen sequenced in a study of beta chain features in type 1 diabetes. The study, taken as a whole, reports: In all four CD4+ subsets, TCRB CDR3 length was significantly, moderately reduced in type 1 diabetes.

cDNA synthesis used the whole RNA isolate, giving expressed TCRB sequences. Measured with immunoSEQ multiplex PCR; TCRdb has only the in-frame clones, and not every one. The data hold under 200,000 clones, with 10% observed a single time. Their specific antigens are unknown. Sample: central memory CD4+ T cells from blood. All receptors come from a man aged 30 to 45 with type 1 diabetes.

This clone was seen a handful of times. This chain uses TRBV6-5 with TRBJ2-7; weak D call: TRBD2 (6 bases). The CDR3 totals 15 residues. V lost 0 bases to trimming and J lost 1 base, with 10 bases between them. Germline V gene lookup returns CDR1 MNHEY and CDR2 SVGAGI. For the CDR3, the DNA is TGTGCCAGCAGTTACTCGACGGGGAGGTCCTACGAGCAGTACTTC. This sequence encodes CASSYSTGRSYEQYF.

The chain uses TRBV28 and TRBJ2-7; TRBD2 matches 14 bases. V trimming: 5 bases; J trimming: 3 bases; junction bases outside the gene matches: 9. The CDR3 is 17 amino acids. Germline CDR1 is MDHEN and CDR2 is SYDVKM. The CDR3 sequence: CASSAPGLAGGGYEQYF. The CDR3 DNA follows: TGTGCCAGCAGTGCGCCCGGACTAGCGGGAGGCGGCTACGAGCAGTACTTC.

This clone was detected a few times. The genes are TRBV2 and TRBJ1-3; TRBD1 might be the D (6 bases). The germline V and J ends were trimmed by 3 bases and 3 bases, with 15 bases remaining between them. In germline, CDR1 is SNHLY, CDR2 FYNNEI. This CDR3 has 16 amino acids. The CDR3 nucleotides are TGTGCCAGCAGTGATCCCCAGGGGCGAGGTGGAAACACCATATATTTT. Encoded protein: CASSDPQGRGGNTIYF.

The V gene is TRBV18, the J gene TRBJ2-7; TRBD2 is a possible D gene (6 bases). Germline V gives CDR1 KGHSH, CDR2 LQKENI. The CDR3 length is 13 residues. Trimming left V 8 bases short and J 6 bases short, with 17 bases between. CDR3 nucleotides: TGTGCCAGCACCTACGGGACTCGCCGCGAGCAGTACTTC. It encodes CASTYGTRREQYF.

V gene TRBV29-1 combines with J gene TRBJ2-6, with unresolved D. CDR1 SQVTM and CDR2 ANQGSEA come from the germline V gene. This CDR3 has 18 residues. V lost 0 bases and J lost 0, with 15 bases in between. This CDR3 is CSVEDRVLANSGANVLTF. In DNA form, the CDR3 reads TGCAGCGTTGAAGATCGAGTACTCGCGAACTCTGGGGCCAACGTCCTGACTTTC.

This chain connects TRBV30 to TRBJ1-2; tentative D call: TRBD1 (6 bases). Germline V lookup: CDR1 GTSNPN, CDR2 SVGIG (reference sequence). V lost 4 bases to trimming and J lost 1 base, with 13 bases between them. CDR3 size: 14 residues. The DNA for the CDR3 is TGTGCCTGGATCTGGGACAACGTTAACTATGGCTACACCTTC. It codes for CAWIWDNVNYGYTF.

This clone was counted many times. V gene TRBV7-9 combines with J gene TRBJ2-5; 7 nucleotides align to TRBD2. Per the germline V gene, CDR1 is SEHNR and CDR2 is FQNEAQ (reference sequence). The CDR3 runs 14 residues. After removal of 1 base from V and 5 bases from J, the junction contained 4 bases not matched to a gene. The CDR3 DNA reads as TGTGCCAGCAGCTTAGGGGCGGGAGAGGAGACCCAGTACTTC. This encodes CASSLGAGEETQYF.

This clone was detected only a few times. This chain connects TRBV18 to TRBJ2-7; 9 nucleotides align to TRBD2. The CDR3 has 13 amino acids. Germline V lookup: CDR1 KGHSH, CDR2 LQKENI. After removal of 5 bases from V and 6 bases from J, the junction contained 5 bases not matched to a gene. CDR3 DNA: TGTGCCAGCTCATCTAGCGGGATCAGCGAGCAGTACTTC. Protein product: CASSSSGISEQYF.

This clone was observed a few times. The V gene is TRBV29-1, the J gene TRBJ1-2; D possibly corresponds to TRBD1 (6 bases). The CDR3 consists of 13 residues. CDR1 SQVTM and CDR2 ANQGSEA come from the germline V gene. Trimming took off 7 bases at V and 2 bases at J, with 14 bases between the two ends. In DNA form, the CDR3 reads TGCAGCGGCCTCTTGGACAGCAACTATGGCTACACCTTC. Protein product: CSGLLDSNYGYTF. The full variable domain, rest sourced from reference TRBV29-1 and TRBJ1-2, is SAVISQKPSRDICQRGTSLTIQCQVDSQVTMMFWYRQQPGQSLTLIATANQGSEATYESGFVIDKFPISRPNLTFSTLTVSNMSPEDSSIYLCSGLLDSNYGYTFGSGTRLTVV.

The V call is TRBV5-1, the J call TRBJ2-7, with D perhaps matching TRBD2 (6 bases). This CDR3 is built from 14 residues. Germline lookup yields CDR1 SGHRS and CDR2 YFSETQ. The V end lost 4 bases, the J end lost 5 bases, and 16 bases lay between the germline ends. The CDR3 DNA is TGCGCCAGCAGCCAAACCCTACTAGCTGACGAGCAGTACTTC. This translates into CASSQTLLADEQYF.

This rearrangement joins TRBV27 to TRBJ2-7; D remains unclear. The CDR3 length is 13 residues. Germline V lookup: CDR1 MNHEY, CDR2 SMNVEV (reference sequence). The ends were cut back, 3 bases at V and 8 bases at J, with 14 bases in the middle. CDR3 residues: CASSLQPTTQQYF. In DNA, the CDR3 is TGTGCCAGCAGTTTGCAGCCTACTACGCAGCAGTACTTC.

The chain employs TRBV28 and TRBJ2-7; 8 nucleotides agree with TRBD2. From germline, CDR1 is MDHEN and CDR2 SYDVKM. The CDR3 extends over 15 amino acids. V lost 6 bases and J lost 4; bases outside the gene matches: 11. This CDR3 is CASSRPFSGEYEQYF. CDR3 coding DNA: TGTGCCAGCAGCCGCCCGTTTAGCGGGGAGTACGAGCAGTACTTC.